Listed below are T cell receptor beta chains from one sample, sequenced in a study of blood T cell repertoires in COVID-19. Sequencing used immunoSEQ multiplex PCR; TCRdb keeps in-frame clones, though not all of them. The data contain 230,000 or so clones, approximately 81% of them singletons. Sequenced sample: peripheral blood. These receptors came from a man under 40 with active or convalescent COVID-19. Both conserved end residues are part of each CDR3. Each record gives: V gene, J gene, clone size, D gene, CDR3 DNA, CDR3 protein. A D gene is named only where the DNA matches it firmly. The size of a clone is reported for some rows only, either as once, few or many, or as a class for expanded clones.

TRBV21-1	TRBJ2-7	-	-	TGTGCCAGCAGCAATGATTGGGACAGCCCTTTCTACGAGCAGTACTTC	CASSNDWDSPFYEQYF
TRBV5-1	TRBJ2-5	-	TRBD2	TGCGCCAGCAGCCGGACTAGCGGACAAGAGACCCAGTACTTC	CASSRTSGQETQYF
TRBV7-6	TRBJ2-1	few	-	TGTGCCAGCAGCTTAGGAGGGACCTACAATGAGCAGTTCTTC	CASSLGGTYNEQFF
TRBV5-1	TRBJ2-5	-	-	TGCGCCAGCAATGGATTGACAGGGAGGCAAGAGACCCAGTACTTC	CASNGLTGRQETQYF
TRBV5-1	TRBJ2-3	-	TRBD2	TGCGCCAGCATTCTAGGACTAGGCCCCACAGATACGCAGTATTTT	CASILGLGPTDTQYF
TRBV24-1	TRBJ2-7	-	-	TGTGCCGGTCGGACAAATTACGAGCAGTACTTC	CAGRTNYEQYF
TRBV27	TRBJ2-1	-	TRBD1	TGTGCCAGCAGTTTAAAGGACAGGGCATACAATGAGCAGTTCTTC	CASSLKDRAYNEQFF
TRBV5-6	TRBJ2-7	-	TRBD2	TGTGCCAGCAGCTTGAAGCGGGATCAGTACTTC	CASSLKRDQYF
TRBV5-1	TRBJ1-1	-	TRBD1	TGCGCCAGCAGAAAAACAGGGGTTATAGGTGAAGCTTTCTTT	CASRKTGVIGEAFF
TRBV30	TRBJ2-5	-	-	TGTGCCTGGAGTGTAGAGCGGACGGAGACCCAGTACTTC	CAWSVERTETQYF
TRBV5-1	TRBJ1-1	many	-	TGCGCCAGCAGCCCCCGGGGGGGGGACACTGAAGCTTTCTTT	CASSPRGGDTEAFF
TRBV5-1	TRBJ2-7	-	TRBD1	TGCGCCAGCAGGACCCGACAGGGGTGGACCTACGAGCAGTACTTC	CASRTRQGWTYEQYF
TRBV9	TRBJ1-2	-	-	TGTGCCAGCAGCTCAAAACAGGGAGCCGGTGGCTACACCTTC	CASSSKQGAGGYTF
TRBV24-1	TRBJ2-1	-	-	TGTGCCACCAGTGTAGAGATAAACAATGAGCAGTTCTTC	CATSVEINNEQFF
TRBV6-5	TRBJ1-2	-	-	TGTGCCAGCAGTTACTCGGGCAGGGTGGGTGGCTACACCTTC	CASSYSGRVGGYTF
TRBV4-2	TRBJ1-6	-	-	TGTGCCAGCAGCCAAGATCCAGGTTCATCAGCACCCCTCCACTTT	CASSQDPGSSAPLHF
TRBV24-1	TRBJ1-4	-	-	TGTGCCACCAGTGATCAGACACACGACAATGAAAAACTGTTTTTT	CATSDQTHDNEKLFF
TRBV6-4	TRBJ2-1	-	TRBD1	TGTGCCAGCAGTGAGGCACAGGGGGGCAATGAGCAGTTCTTC	CASSEAQGGNEQFF
TRBV6-2/TRBV6-3	TRBJ1-2	-	TRBD1	TGTGCCAGCAGTTACGACAGGGTCTATGGCTACACCTTC	CASSYDRVYGYTF
TRBV11-2	TRBJ2-5	-	-	TGTGCCAGCAGCTTTAGCGAGCTAGTGTACTTC	CASSFSELVYF
TRBV6-2/TRBV6-3	TRBJ2-7	-	-	TGTGCCAGCAGTTCGAGTTTTGCGACTGAATACGAGCAGTACTTC	CASSSSFATEYEQYF
TRBV28	TRBJ2-7	-	TRBD1	TGTGCCAGCAGTTCATCCGGGACAGGGCGCTACGAGCAGTACTTC	CASSSSGTGRYEQYF
TRBV12-3/TRBV12-4	TRBJ1-5	-	-	TGTGCCAGCCGGGGGGCCTTTGATCAGCCCCAGCATTTT	CASRGAFDQPQHF
TRBV6-2/TRBV6-3	TRBJ1-2	-	-	TGTGCCAGCAGTTTCGACCCGCCTCCGGGCTATGGCTACACCTTC	CASSFDPPPGYGYTF
TRBV7-9	TRBJ2-7	-	TRBD2	TGTGCCAGCAGCTACATAGCGGGAAGACCCTACGAGCAGTACTTC	CASSYIAGRPYEQYF
TRBV2	TRBJ1-2	once	TRBD1	TGTGCCAGCACGCCCAGACAGGGGAACTATGGCTACACCTTC	CASTPRQGNYGYTF
TRBV19	TRBJ1-2	-	-	TGTGCCAGTAGTACCTCCGGGACACAAGCTAACTATGGCTACACCTTC	CASSTSGTQANYGYTF
TRBV27	TRBJ2-3	-	TRBD2	TGTGCCAGCAGTCCCCTAGCGGGGAGCACAGATACGCAGTATTTT	CASSPLAGSTDTQYF
TRBV11-2	TRBJ2-3	-	TRBD2	TGTGCCAGCAGCACTCGACTACTAGCGGGGGGCACAGATACGCAGTATTTT	CASSTRLLAGGTDTQYF
TRBV12-3/TRBV12-4	TRBJ2-7	few	-	TGTGCCAGCAGTTTGGGCTCCGAGCAGTACTTC	CASSLGSEQYF
TRBV27	TRBJ2-2	once	-	TGTGCCAGCAGTCTCGCTCGGGGGATAGCGCGGGTCGGGGAGCTGTTTTTT	CASSLARGIARVGELFF
TRBV3-1/TRBV3-2	TRBJ2-4	-	TRBD2	TGTGCCAGCAGCCAAGGTTCGGGGGGGCCTAGGAACATTCAGTACTTC	CASSQGSGGPRNIQYF
TRBV6-5	TRBJ1-3	-	-	TGTGCCAGCAGTTACTCGGGGCAGGGGACTGGAAACACCATATATTTT	CASSYSGQGTGNTIYF
TRBV2	TRBJ1-1	-	-	TGTGCTTCCAGGGTCAGCATGAACACTGAAGCTTTCTTT	CASRVSMNTEAFF
TRBV5-4	TRBJ1-2	once	-	TGTGCCAGCAGCTCGACGATGGGGCAGATCGGCGGCTACACCTTC	CASSSTMGQIGGYTF
TRBV4-3	TRBJ1-3	-	-	TGCGCCAGCAGCCAAGATGCAGGGCTCTCTGGAAACACCATATATTTT	CASSQDAGLSGNTIYF
TRBV23-1	TRBJ2-6	-	-	TGCGCCAGCAGTCAAGTGGCCTCATGGCAGGGGTTCCCTGGGGCCAACGTCCTGACTTTC	CASSQVASWQGFPGANVLTF
TRBV11-2	TRBJ1-1	-	-	TGTGCCAGCAGCCCAACACACATAAACACTGAAGCTTTCTTT	CASSPTHINTEAFF
TRBV4-3	TRBJ2-3	-	-	TGCGCCAGCAGCCAGAGGCGCACAGATACGCAGTATTTT	CASSQRRTDTQYF
TRBV7-2	TRBJ2-1	-	-	TGTGCCAGCAGCCCCCGAATCAGCTCCTACAATGAGCAGTTCTTC	CASSPRISSYNEQFF
TRBV5-1	TRBJ2-3	-	TRBD1	TGCGCCAGCAGCTTGGCGGTGGGACAGGTGGGAGATACGCAGTATTTT	CASSLAVGQVGDTQYF
TRBV18	TRBJ1-2	-	-	TGTGCCAGCTCACCCGGGAGCAACTATGGCTACACCTTC	CASSPGSNYGYTF
TRBV9	TRBJ1-4	-	TRBD1	TGTGCCAGCAGCGTAGTGGCAGGGGGTCATGAAAAACTGTTTTTT	CASSVVAGGHEKLFF
TRBV27	TRBJ1-1	-	-	TGTGCCAGCAGTTTACGGGTGTCCACTGAAGCTTTCTTT	CASSLRVSTEAFF
TRBV25-1	TRBJ2-7	-	TRBD2	TGTGCCAGCACCCTCGACGGGAGGGACGAGCAGTACTTC	CASTLDGRDEQYF
TRBV11-2	TRBJ1-6	-	TRBD1	TGTGCCAGCAGAAAAATAGGGGACAGGGTGTCATCACCCCTCCACTTT	CASRKIGDRVSSPLHF
TRBV28	TRBJ2-4	-	TRBD2	TGTGCCAGCAGTTTTGTGGCGGGGGGGAAAAACATTCAGTACTTC	CASSFVAGGKNIQYF
TRBV11-2	TRBJ2-5	few	TRBD1	TGTGCCAGCAGCTTACAGGGGGCGAGGCAAGAGACCCAGTACTTC	CASSLQGARQETQYF
TRBV19	TRBJ2-1	-	TRBD1	TGTGCCAGTAGTATGACGACAGGGGGCAATGAGCAGTTCTTC	CASSMTTGGNEQFF
TRBV6-5	TRBJ1-1	-	-	TGTGCTACGACAGGGAACACTGAAGCTTTCTTT	CATTGNTEAFF
TRBV27	TRBJ1-2	few	-	TGTGCCAGCAGTTTAGTCGGAGGGGAAAGAGCGCTAGGCTACACCTTC	CASSLVGGERALGYTF
TRBV20-1	TRBJ1-1	few	-	TGCAGTGCTAGTATCGGAAGGGGTGCTTTCTTT	CSASIGRGAFF